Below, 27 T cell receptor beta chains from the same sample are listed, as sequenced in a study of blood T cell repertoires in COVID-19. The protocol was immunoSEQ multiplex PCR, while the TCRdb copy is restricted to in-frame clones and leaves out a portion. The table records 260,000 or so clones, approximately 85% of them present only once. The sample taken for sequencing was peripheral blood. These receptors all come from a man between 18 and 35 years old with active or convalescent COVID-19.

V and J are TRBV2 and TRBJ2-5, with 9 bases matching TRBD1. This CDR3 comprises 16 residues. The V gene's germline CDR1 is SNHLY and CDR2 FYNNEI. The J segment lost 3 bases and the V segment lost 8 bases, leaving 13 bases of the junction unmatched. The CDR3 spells CASLGWDRATEETQYF. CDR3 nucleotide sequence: TGTGCCAGCTTGGGGTGGGACAGGGCCACGGAAGAGACCCAGTACTTC.

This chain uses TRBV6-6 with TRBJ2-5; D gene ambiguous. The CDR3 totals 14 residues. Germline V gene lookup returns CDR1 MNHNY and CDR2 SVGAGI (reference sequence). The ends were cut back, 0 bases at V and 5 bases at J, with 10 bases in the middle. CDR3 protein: CASSYSVGRETQYF. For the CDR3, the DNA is TGTGCCAGCAGTTACTCGGTGGGCCGGGAGACCCAGTACTTC.

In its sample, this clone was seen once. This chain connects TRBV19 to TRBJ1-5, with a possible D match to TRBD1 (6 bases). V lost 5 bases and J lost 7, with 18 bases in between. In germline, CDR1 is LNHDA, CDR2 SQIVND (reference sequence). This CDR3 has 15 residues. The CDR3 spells CASSVAYRAPQPQHF. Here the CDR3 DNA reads TGTGCCAGTAGTGTGGCCTACAGGGCCCCCCAGCCCCAGCATTTT.

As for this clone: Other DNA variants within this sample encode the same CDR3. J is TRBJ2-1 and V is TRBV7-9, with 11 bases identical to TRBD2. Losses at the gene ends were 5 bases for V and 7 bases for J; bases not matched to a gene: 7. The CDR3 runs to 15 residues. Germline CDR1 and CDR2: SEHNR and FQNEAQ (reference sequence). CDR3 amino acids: CASSLTSGGANEQFF. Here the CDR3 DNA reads TGTGCCAGCAGCCTTACTAGCGGGGGAGCGAATGAGCAGTTCTTC.

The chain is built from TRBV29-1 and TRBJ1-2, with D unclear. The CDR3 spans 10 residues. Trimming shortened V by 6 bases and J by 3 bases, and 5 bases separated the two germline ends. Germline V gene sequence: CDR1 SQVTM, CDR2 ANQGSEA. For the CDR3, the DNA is TGCAGCGTCCAGGACTATGGCTACACCTTC. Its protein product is CSVQDYGYTF.

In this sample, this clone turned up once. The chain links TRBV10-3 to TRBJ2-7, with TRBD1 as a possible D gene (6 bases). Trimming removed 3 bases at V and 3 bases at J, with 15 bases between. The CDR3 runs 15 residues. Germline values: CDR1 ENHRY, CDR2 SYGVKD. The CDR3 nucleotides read TGTGCCATCAGTGATTTCGGGGACATCTACTACGAGCAGTACTTC. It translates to CAISDFGDIYYEQYF.

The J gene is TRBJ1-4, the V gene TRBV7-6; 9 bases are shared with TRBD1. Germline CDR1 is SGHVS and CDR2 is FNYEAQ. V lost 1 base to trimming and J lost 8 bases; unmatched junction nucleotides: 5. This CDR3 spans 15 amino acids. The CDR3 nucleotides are TGTGCCAGCAGCTTAGGGACAGGGGCGTGGGAAAAACTGTTTTTT. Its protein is CASSLGTGAWEKLFF.

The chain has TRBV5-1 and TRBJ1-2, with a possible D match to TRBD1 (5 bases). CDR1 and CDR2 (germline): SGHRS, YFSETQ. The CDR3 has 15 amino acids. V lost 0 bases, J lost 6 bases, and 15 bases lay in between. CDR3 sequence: CASSLVPAGYDGYTF. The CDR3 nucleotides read TGCGCCAGCAGCTTGGTCCCGGCAGGGTACGATGGCTACACCTTC.

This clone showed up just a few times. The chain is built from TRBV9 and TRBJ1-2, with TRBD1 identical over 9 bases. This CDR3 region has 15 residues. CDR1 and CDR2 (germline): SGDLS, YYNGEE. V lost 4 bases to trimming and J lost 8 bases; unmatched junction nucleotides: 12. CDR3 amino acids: CASSPETGGAKGYTF. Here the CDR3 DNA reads TGTGCCAGCAGCCCAGAAACAGGGGGCGCGAAAGGCTACACCTTC.

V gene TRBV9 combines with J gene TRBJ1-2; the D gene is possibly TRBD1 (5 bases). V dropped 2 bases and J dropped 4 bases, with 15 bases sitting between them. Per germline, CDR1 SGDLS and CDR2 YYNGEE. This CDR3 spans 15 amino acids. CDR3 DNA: TGTGCCAGCAGCGTCAGTGGGTCCGGGGGCTATGGCTACACCTTC. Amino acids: CASSVSGSGGYGYTF. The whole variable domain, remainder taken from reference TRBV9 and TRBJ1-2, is DSGVTQTPKHLITATGQRVTLRCSPRSGDLSVYWYQQSLDQGLQFLIQYYNGEERAKGNILERFSAQQFPDLHSELNLSSLELGDSALYFCASSVSGSGGYGYTFGSGTRLTVV.

The CDR3, as DNA: TGTGCCAGCAGCTTGGGACAGGGGGCGTACGAGCAGTACTTC. The encoded protein is CASSLGQGAYEQYF. V and J are TRBV2 and TRBJ2-7; 12 positions match TRBD1. Germline V gene lookup returns CDR1 SNHLY and CDR2 FYNNEI. This CDR3 region has 14 residues. After removal of 6 bases from V and 4 bases from J, the junction contained 4 bases not matched to a gene. The whole variable domain, remainder taken from reference TRBV2 and TRBJ2-7, is EPEVTQTPSHQVTQMGQEVILRCVPISNHLYFYWYRQILGQKVEFLVSFYNNEISEKSEIFDDQFSVERPDGSNFTLKIRSTKLEDSAMYFCASSLGQGAYEQYFGPGTRLTVT.

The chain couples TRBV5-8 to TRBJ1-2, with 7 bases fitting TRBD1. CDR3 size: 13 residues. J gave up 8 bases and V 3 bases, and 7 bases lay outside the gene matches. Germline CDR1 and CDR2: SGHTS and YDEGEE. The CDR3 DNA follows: TGTGCCAGCAGCTCCAGGGGGACGGAAGGCTACACCTTC. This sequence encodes CASSSRGTEGYTF.

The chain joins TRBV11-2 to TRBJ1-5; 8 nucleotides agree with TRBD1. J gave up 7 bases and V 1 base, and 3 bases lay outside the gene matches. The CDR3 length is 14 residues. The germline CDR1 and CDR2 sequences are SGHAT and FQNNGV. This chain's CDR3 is CASSLGSGGQPQHF. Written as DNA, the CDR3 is TGTGCCAGCAGCTTAGGATCAGGGGGCCAGCCCCAGCATTTT.

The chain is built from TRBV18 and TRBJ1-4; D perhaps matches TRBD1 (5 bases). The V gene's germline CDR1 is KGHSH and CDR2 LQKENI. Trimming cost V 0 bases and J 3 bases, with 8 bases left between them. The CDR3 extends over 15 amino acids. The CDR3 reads CASSPPGGANEKLFF. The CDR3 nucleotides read TGTGCCAGCTCACCACCCGGGGGGGCTAATGAAAAACTGTTTTTT.

This CDR3 reads CASSLDLQGAMYEQYF. The CDR3 region has the DNA TGTGCCAGCAGCTTAGATCTGCAGGGGGCAATGTACGAGCAGTACTTC. The chain is built from TRBV11-2 and TRBJ2-7; 8 nucleotides line up with TRBD1. Germline CDR1 is SGHAT and CDR2 is FQNNGV. There are 16 residues in the CDR3. The trim removed 0 bases at V and 4 bases at J, leaving 8 bases unmatched.

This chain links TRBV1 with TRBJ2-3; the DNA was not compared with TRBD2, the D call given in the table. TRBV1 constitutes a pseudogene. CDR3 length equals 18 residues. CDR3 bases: TGCACCAGCAGCCAAGGCCCCCCGAGAGCGGGGGGGCCAGATACGCAGTATTTT. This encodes CTSSQGPPRAGGPDTQYF.

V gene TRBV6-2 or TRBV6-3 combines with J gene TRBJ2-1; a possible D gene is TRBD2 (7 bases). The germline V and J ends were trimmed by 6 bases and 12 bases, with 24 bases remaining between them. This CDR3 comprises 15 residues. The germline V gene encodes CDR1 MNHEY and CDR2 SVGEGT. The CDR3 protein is CASSPQGGALSGQFF. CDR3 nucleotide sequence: TGTGCCAGCAGCCCCCAAGGGGGGGCTCTAAGCGGGCAGTTCTTC.

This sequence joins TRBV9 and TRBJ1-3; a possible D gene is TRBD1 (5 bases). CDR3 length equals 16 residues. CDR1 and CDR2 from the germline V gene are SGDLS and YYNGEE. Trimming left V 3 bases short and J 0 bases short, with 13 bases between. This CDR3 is CASSAGRGLSGNTIYF. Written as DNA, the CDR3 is TGTGCCAGCAGCGCCGGGAGGGGTCTCTCTGGAAACACCATATATTTT.

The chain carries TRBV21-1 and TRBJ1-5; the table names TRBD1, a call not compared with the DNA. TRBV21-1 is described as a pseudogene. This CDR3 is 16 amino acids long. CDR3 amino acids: CASSKPGDSKNQPQHF. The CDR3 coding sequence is TGTGCCAGCAGCAAACCCGGGGACAGCAAGAATCAGCCCCAGCATTTT.

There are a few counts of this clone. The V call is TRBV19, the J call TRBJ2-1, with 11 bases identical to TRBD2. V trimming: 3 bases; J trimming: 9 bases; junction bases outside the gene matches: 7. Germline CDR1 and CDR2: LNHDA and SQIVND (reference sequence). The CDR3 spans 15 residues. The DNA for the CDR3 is TGTGCCAGTAGTATTACGGGACTAGCGGTTGGTGAGCAGTTCTTC. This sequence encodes CASSITGLAVGEQFF. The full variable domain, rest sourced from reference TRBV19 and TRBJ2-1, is DGGITQSPKYLFRKEGQNVTLSCEQNLNHDAMYWYRQDPGQGLRLIYYSQIVNDFQKGDIAEGYSVSREKKESFPLTVTSAQKNPTAFYLCASSITGLAVGEQFFGPGTRLTVL.

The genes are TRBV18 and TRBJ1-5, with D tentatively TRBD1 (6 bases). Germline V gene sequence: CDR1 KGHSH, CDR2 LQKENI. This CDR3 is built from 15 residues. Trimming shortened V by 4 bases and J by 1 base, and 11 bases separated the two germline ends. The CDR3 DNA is TGTGCCAGCTCACAGGTAACAGGGAGCAATCAGCCCCAGCATTTT. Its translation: CASSQVTGSNQPQHF. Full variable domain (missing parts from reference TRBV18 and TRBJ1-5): NAGVMQNPRHLVRRRGQEARLRCSPMKGHSHVYWYRQLPEEGLKFMVYLQKENIIDESGMPKERFSAEFPKEGPSILRIQQVVRGDSAAYFCASSQVTGSNQPQHFGDGTRLSIL.

The CDR3 sequence: CASSEGLAGGSYEQYF. As DNA, the CDR3 is TGTGCCAGCAGTGAGGGGCTAGCGGGGGGCTCCTACGAGCAGTACTTC. The chain couples TRBV27 to TRBJ2-7; 11 nucleotides match TRBD2. After removal of 5 bases from V and 0 bases from J, the junction contained 6 bases not matched to a gene. The germline V gene encodes CDR1 MNHEY and CDR2 SMNVEV (reference sequence). The CDR3 loop spans 16 amino acids.

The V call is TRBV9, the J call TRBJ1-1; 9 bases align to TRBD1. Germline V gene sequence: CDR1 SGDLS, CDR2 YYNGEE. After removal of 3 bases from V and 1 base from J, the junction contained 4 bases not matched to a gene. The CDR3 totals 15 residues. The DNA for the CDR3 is TGTGCCAGCAGCGCAGACAGGGGGTGGAACACTGAAGCTTTCTTT. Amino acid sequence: CASSADRGWNTEAFF. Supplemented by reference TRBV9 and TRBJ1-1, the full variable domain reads DSGVTQTPKHLITATGQRVTLRCSPRSGDLSVYWYQQSLDQGLQFLIQYYNGEERAKGNILERFSAQQFPDLHSELNLSSLELGDSALYFCASSADRGWNTEAFFGQGTRLTVV.

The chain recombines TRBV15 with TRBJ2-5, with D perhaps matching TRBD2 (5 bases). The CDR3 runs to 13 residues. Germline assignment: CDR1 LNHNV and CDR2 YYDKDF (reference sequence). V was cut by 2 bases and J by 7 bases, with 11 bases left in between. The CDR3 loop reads CATSRTKDSTQYF. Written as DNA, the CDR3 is TGTGCCACCAGCAGAACCAAGGACTCGACCCAGTACTTC.

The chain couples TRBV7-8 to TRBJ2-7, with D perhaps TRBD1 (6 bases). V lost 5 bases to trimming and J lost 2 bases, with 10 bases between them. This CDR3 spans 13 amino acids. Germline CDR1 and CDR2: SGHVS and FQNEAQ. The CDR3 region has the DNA TGTGCCAGCAGCCCCGGACAGACCTACGAGCAGTACTTC. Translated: CASSPGQTYEQYF.

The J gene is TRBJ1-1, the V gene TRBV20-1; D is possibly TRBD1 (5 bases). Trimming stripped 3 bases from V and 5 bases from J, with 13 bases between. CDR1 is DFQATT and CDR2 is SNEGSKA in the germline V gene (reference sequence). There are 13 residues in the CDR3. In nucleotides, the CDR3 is TGCAGTGCTAGTGAGGGAGGGGTGACTGAAGCTTTCTTT. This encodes CSASEGGVTEAFF.

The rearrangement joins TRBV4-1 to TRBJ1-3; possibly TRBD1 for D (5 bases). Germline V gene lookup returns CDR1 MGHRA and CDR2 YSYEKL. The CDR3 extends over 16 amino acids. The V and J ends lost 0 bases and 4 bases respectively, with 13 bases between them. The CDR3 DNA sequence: TGCGCCAGCAGCCAAGATCGGCGGGGCCCCGGAAACACCATATATTTT. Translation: CASSQDRRGPGNTIYF.